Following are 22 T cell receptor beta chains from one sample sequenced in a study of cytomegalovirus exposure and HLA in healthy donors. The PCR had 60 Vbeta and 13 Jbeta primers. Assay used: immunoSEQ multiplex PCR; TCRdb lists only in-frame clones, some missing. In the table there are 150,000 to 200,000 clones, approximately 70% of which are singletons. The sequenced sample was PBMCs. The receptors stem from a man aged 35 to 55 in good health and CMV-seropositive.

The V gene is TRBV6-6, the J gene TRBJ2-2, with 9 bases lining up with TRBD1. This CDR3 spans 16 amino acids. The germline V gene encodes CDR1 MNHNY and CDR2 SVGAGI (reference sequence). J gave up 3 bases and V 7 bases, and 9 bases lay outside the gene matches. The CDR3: CASTPPGQGYTGELFF. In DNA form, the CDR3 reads TGTGCCAGCACCCCCCCGGGACAGGGCTACACCGGGGAGCTGTTTTTT.

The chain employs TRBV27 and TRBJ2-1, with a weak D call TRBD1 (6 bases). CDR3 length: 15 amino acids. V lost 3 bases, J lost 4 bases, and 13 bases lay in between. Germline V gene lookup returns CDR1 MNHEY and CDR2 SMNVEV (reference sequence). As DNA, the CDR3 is TGTGCCAGCAGTTTTAGACAGGACCTTTACAATGAGCAGTTCTTC. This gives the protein CASSFRQDLYNEQFF.

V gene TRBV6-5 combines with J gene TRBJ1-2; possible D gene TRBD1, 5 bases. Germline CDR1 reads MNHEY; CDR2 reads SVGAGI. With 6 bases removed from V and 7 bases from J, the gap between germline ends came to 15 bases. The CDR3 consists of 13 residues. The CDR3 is CASRAQGFGGYTF. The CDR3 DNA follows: TGTGCCAGCAGGGCCCAGGGCTTTGGTGGCTACACCTTC.

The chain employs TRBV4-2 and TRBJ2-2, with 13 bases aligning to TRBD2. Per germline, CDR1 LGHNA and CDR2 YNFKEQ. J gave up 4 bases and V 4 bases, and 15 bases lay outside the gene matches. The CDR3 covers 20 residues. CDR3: CASSPDYGLAGVLGTGELFF. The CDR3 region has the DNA TGTGCCAGCAGCCCCGATTACGGACTAGCGGGGGTCCTTGGCACCGGGGAGCTGTTTTTT.

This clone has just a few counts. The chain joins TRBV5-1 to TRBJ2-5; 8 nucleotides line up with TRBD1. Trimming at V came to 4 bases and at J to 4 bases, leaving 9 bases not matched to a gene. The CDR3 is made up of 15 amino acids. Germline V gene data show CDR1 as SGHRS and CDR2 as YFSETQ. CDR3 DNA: TGCGCCAGCAGCCCCTCGACAGGGGATAGAGAGACCCAGTACTTC. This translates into CASSPSTGDRETQYF.

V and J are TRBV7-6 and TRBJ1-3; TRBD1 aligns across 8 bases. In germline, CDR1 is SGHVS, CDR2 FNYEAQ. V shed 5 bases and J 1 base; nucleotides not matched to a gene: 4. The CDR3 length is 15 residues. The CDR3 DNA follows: TGTGCCAGCAGCCTATACAGGGGGTCTGGAAACACCATATATTTT. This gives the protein CASSLYRGSGNTIYF.

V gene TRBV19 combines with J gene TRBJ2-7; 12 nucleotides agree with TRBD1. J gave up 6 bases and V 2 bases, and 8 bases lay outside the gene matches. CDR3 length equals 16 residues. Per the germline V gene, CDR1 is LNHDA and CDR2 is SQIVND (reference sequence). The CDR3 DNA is TGTGCCAGTAGTATATTAGGGACAGGGGGCTTCGCCGAGCAGTACTTC. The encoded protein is CASSILGTGGFAEQYF.

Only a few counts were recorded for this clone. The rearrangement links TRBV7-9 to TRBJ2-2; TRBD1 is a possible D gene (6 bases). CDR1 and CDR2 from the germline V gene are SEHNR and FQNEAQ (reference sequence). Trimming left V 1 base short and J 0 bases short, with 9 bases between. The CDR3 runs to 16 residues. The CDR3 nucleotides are TGTGCCAGCAGCTTAGGTCAGGGGCCGAACACCGGGGAGCTGTTTTTT. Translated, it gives CASSLGQGPNTGELFF.

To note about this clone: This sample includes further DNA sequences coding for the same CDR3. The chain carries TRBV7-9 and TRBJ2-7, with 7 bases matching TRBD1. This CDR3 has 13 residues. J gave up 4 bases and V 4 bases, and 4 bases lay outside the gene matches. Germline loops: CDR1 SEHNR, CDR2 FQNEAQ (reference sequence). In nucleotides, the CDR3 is TGTGCCAGCAGCTCGGGACAGTATTACGAGCAGTACTTC. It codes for CASSSGQYYEQYF. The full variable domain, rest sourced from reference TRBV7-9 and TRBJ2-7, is DTGVSQNPRHKITKRGQNVTFRCDPISEHNRLYWYRQTLGQGPEFLTYFQNEAQLEKSRLLSDRFSAERPKGSFSTLEIQRTEQGDSAMYLCASSSGQYYEQYFGPGTRLTVT.

CDR3 region: CASSIKQDNGYTF. Written as DNA, the CDR3 is TGTGCCAGCAGTATCAAACAGGATAATGGCTACACCTTC. The chain has TRBV2 and TRBJ1-2; the D gene is possibly TRBD1 (5 bases). V dropped 5 bases and J dropped 6 bases, with 13 bases sitting between them. The CDR3 spans 13 residues. From germline, CDR1 is SNHLY and CDR2 FYNNEI.

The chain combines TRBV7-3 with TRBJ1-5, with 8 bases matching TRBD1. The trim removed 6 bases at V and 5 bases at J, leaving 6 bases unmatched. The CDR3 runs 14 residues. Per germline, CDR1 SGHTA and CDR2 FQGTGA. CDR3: CASRQRQGHQPQHF. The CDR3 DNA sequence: TGTGCCAGCAGGCAACGACAGGGGCATCAGCCCCAGCATTTT.

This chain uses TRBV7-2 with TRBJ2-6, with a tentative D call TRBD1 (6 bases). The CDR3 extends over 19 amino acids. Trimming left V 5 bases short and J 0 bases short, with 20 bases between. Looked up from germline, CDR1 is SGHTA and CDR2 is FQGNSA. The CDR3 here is CASSPPPGHTNSGANVLTF. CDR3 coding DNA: TGTGCCAGCAGCCCCCCCCCGGGACATACAAACTCTGGGGCCAACGTCCTGACTTTC.

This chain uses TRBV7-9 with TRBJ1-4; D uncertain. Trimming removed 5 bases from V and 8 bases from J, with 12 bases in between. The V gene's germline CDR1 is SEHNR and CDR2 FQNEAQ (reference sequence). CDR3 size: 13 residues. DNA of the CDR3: TGTGCCAGCAGCCCCCCGGTGAGCGAAAAACTGTTTTTT. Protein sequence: CASSPPVSEKLFF.

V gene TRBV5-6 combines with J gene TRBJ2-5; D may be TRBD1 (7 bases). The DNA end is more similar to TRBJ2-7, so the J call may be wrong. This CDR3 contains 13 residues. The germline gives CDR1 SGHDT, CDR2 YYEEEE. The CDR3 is CAFSEGASYEQYF. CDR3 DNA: TGTGCCTTCTCGGAGGGGGCCTCCTACGAGCAGTACTTC.

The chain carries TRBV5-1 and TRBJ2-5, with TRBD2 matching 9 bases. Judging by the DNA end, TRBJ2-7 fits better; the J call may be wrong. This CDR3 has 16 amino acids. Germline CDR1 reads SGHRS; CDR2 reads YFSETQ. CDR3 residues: CASSLPAGGRLYEQYF. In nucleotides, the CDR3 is TGCGCCAGCAGCTTGCCAGCGGGGGGCCGCTTATACGAGCAGTACTTC.

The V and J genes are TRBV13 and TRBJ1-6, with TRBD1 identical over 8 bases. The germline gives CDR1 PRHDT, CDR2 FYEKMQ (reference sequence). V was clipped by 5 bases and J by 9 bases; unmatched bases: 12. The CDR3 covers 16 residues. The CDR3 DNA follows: TGTGCCAGCAGCACCGTGGACAGGGTAGGGGCTTCACCCCTCCACTTT. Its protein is CASSTVDRVGASPLHF.

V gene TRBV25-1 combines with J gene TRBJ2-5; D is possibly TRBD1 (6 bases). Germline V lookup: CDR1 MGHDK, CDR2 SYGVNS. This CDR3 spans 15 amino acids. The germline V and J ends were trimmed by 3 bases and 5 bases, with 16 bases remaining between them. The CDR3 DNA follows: TGTGCCAGCAGTGACCCCCAGGGGCCCCGGGAGACCCAGTACTTC. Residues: CASSDPQGPRETQYF.

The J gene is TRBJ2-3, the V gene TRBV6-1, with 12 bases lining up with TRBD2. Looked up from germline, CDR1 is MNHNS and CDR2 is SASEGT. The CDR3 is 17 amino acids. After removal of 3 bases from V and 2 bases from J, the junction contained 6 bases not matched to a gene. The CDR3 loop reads CASSEPGLAGTTDTQYF. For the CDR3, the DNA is TGTGCCAGCAGTGAGCCTGGACTAGCGGGGACCACAGATACGCAGTATTTT.

The CDR3 nucleotides read TGTGCCAGCAGCCCCCCGGGACAGCTCTACGAGCAGTACTTC. This codes for CASSPPGQLYEQYF. V gene TRBV7-8 combines with J gene TRBJ2-7; TRBD1 matches 7 bases. V dropped 5 bases and J dropped 3; count of bases not matched to a gene: 7. There are 14 residues in the CDR3. From germline, CDR1 is SGHVS and CDR2 FQNEAQ.

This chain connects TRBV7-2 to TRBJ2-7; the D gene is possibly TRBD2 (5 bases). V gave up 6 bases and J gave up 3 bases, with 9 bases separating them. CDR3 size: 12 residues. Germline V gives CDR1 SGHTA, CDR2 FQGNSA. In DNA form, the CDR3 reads TGTGCCAGCAGTGAGGGAGACTACGAGCAGTACTTC. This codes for CASSEGDYEQYF.

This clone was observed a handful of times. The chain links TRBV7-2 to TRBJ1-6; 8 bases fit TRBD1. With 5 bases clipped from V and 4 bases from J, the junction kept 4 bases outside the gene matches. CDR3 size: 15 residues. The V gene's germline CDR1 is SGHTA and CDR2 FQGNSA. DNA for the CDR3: TGTGCCAGCAGCCAGGACAGGGCATATAATTCACCCCTCCACTTT. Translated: CASSQDRAYNSPLHF.

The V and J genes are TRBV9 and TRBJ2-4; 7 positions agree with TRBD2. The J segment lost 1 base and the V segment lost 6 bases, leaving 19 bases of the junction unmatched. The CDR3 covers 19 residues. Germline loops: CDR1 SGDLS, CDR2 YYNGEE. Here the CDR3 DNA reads TGTGCCAGCATCCCGGGGTCACTAGCGATTAAGGGGGCCAAAAACATTCAGTACTTC. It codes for CASIPGSLAIKGAKNIQYF.